The entry that follows covers one T cell receptor beta chain sequence. Antigen specificity is unknown. The source of the sample is a study of cytomegalovirus exposure and HLA in healthy donors. Whole-study findings and limits: Later on, an analysis tied around 17,000 TCR beta sequences to HLA alleles at 0.05 false discovery rate. Association of a missense DCLRE1C variant with TCR beta V- and J-gene trimming was reported in a later analysis. It was assumed in the presence/absence analyses that sequencing depth was roughly uniform across donors. Usually a TCR sequence was rare, but some public TCRs were found in many donors.

The study ran its PCR with 60 Vbeta and 13 Jbeta primers. This table comes from immunoSEQ multiplex PCR, and its TCRdb copy is limited to in-frame clones, with some not included. The table lists about 110,000 clones, roughly two thirds of them singletons. J was trimmed by 7 bases and V by 0 bases; bases with no gene match: 4. CDR1 is MNHEY and CDR2 is SVGAGI in the germline V gene. The CDR3 is made up of 14 amino acids. This receptor was taken from a man younger than 30 in good health and CMV-seropositive. Sequences were obtained from PBMCs. This chain connects TRBV6-5 to TRBJ2-7, with 9 positions matching TRBD2. CDR3 sequence: CASSYSGLASEQYF. The CDR3 bases are TGTGCCAGCAGTTACTCAGGACTAGCGTCGGAGCAGTACTTC.